These T cell receptor beta chains were read from a single sample in a study of blood T cell repertoires in COVID-19. Measured with immunoSEQ multiplex PCR; TCRdb has only the in-frame clones, and not every one. The sample lists about 250,000 clones; around 83% were seen once. Sequencing was performed on peripheral blood. These receptor sequences come from a man aged 80 or over with acute or convalescent COVID-19. Each CDR3 is given with its conserved first and last residue. D genes are given only for firm matches. Rows give clone size only sometimes, using once, few, many, or a class for an expanded clone.

j_gene	v_gene	d_gene	abundance	CDR3nt	CDR3aa
TRBJ2-3	TRBV9	.	.	TGTGCCAGCAGCGTCAGCGGCTACACAGATACGCAGTATTTT	CASSVSGYTDTQYF
TRBJ2-7	TRBV6-1	TRBD1	.	TGTGCCAGCAGTGAAGGAGGACAGGGGGCGCAAGAGCAGTACTTC	CASSEGGQGAQEQYF
TRBJ1-1	TRBV5-1	.	.	TGCGCCAGCAGCTTGGGTGCGGGAGGCACTGAAGCTTTCTTT	CASSLGAGGTEAFF
TRBJ2-4	TRBV27	.	.	TGTGCCAGCAGTCCAGGCCTTCCCAATTTAGCCAAAAACATTCAGTACTTC	CASSPGLPNLAKNIQYF
TRBJ2-7	TRBV6-1	.	.	TGTGCCAGCAGTGAAGTTTGGGGGGGTGGGACATACTCCTACGAGCAGTACTTC	CASSEVWGGGTYSYEQYF
TRBJ1-1	TRBV6-1	.	.	TGTGCCAGTAGAACCGGGACTTCGAACACTGAAGCTTTCTTT	CASRTGTSNTEAFF
TRBJ2-4	TRBV9	TRBD1	.	TGTGCCAGCAGCGCTACAGGGGCAGTCAAAAACATTCAGTACTTC	CASSATGAVKNIQYF
TRBJ2-2	TRBV11-1	.	.	TGTGCCAGCAGCTACGAACGGCCTAGCAGCGGGGAGCTGTTTTTT	CASSYERPSSGELFF
TRBJ2-3	TRBV27	TRBD1	few	TGTGCCAGCAGGCTCGGAGGACAGGGTTTTACAGATACGCAGTATTTT	CASRLGGQGFTDTQYF
TRBJ2-4	TRBV5-4	TRBD2	.	TGTGCCTCCCACCCAGCGGGGGGGAACATTCAGTACTTC	CASHPAGGNIQYF
TRBJ1-1	TRBV19	TRBD1	.	TGTGCCAGTAGTAAGGGACAGGGGGCGACCACTGAAGCTTTCTTT	CASSKGQGATTEAFF
TRBJ2-1	TRBV6-2/TRBV6-3	TRBD2	.	TGTGCCAGCAGTTACCTAGTAGCGGGAGATGAGCAGTTCTTC	CASSYLVAGDEQFF
TRBJ2-5	TRBV3-1/TRBV3-2	TRBD2	.	TGTGCCAGCAGCCAAGATGGAACAGCGGGGTGGGAGACCCAGTACTTC	CASSQDGTAGWETQYF
TRBJ2-1	TRBV7-3	TRBD2	.	TGTGCCAGCAGCTTAGCCCCCGGGACTAGCGGCTACAATGAGCAGTTCTTC	CASSLAPGTSGYNEQFF
TRBJ1-5	TRBV2	TRBD1	.	TGTGCCAGCAGGCGACAGGGAAGGGGCAATCAGCCCCAGCATTTT	CASRRQGRGNQPQHF
TRBJ2-2	TRBV30	.	.	TGTGCCTGGAGTCCTCTCTCAGGGCTCACCGGGGAGCTGTTTTTT	CAWSPLSGLTGELFF
TRBJ1-2	TRBV14	.	.	TGTGCCAGCAGCCAAGCGGAGGGGTCGGGCTATGGCTACACCTTC	CASSQAEGSGYGYTF
TRBJ1-3	TRBV3-1/TRBV3-2	TRBD1	.	TGTGCCAGCAGCCATGGGGACAGGGCTGGAAACACCATATATTTT	CASSHGDRAGNTIYF
TRBJ1-3	TRBV28	.	.	TGTGCCAGCCGAGAGGCCCTCCGAGGAAACACCATATATTTT	CASREALRGNTIYF
TRBJ1-6	TRBV30	TRBD1	.	TGTGCCTGGAGGACAGGGTCGAACTCCTATAATTCACCCCTCCACTTT	CAWRTGSNSYNSPLHF
TRBJ2-3	TRBV28	.	.	TGTGCCAGCAGTGCCAGAAAAGCGCCAGATACGCAGTATTTT	CASSARKAPDTQYF
TRBJ2-6	TRBV19	TRBD1	.	TGTGCCAGTAGACCTACAGGGGCCCGTGCTGGGGCCAACGTCCTGACTTTC	CASRPTGARAGANVLTF
TRBJ1-1	TRBV20-1	.	.	TGCAGTGCTAGTGGACCATGGGCGGGTTTCTTT	CSASGPWAGFF
TRBJ1-4	TRBV5-1	TRBD1	.	TGCGCCAGCAGCTTACAGGGGTTCGCAACTAATGAAAAACTGTTTTTT	CASSLQGFATNEKLFF
TRBJ2-7	TRBV9	TRBD2	.	TGTGCCAGCAGCGTAATTCAAACGGGGGGATACGAGCAGTACTTC	CASSVIQTGGYEQYF
TRBJ1-1	TRBV4-2	.	.	TGTGCCAGCAGCCCAGATTGGCTGAGCGGTGAAGCTTTCTTT	CASSPDWLSGEAFF
TRBJ1-2	TRBV5-1	.	few	TGCGCCAGCAGCTTGGACAGAAACTATGGCTACACCTTC	CASSLDRNYGYTF
TRBJ2-5	TRBV18	.	.	TGTGCCAGCTCACCAACGCCAGGGGAGACCCAGTACTTC	CASSPTPGETQYF
TRBJ1-1	TRBV25-1	TRBD1	.	TGTGCCAGCAGTAGACAGGGGGCGAACACTGAAGCTTTCTTT	CASSRQGANTEAFF
TRBJ1-2	TRBV10-1	TRBD1	.	TGCGCCATCCCATACCGGGACAGGGGGCTTGGCTACACCTTC	CAIPYRDRGLGYTF
TRBJ2-7	TRBV7-9	.	.	TGTGCCAGCAGCTTAGAAACTACCGAGCAGTACTTC	CASSLETTEQYF
TRBJ1-1	TRBV11-2	.	.	TGTGCCAGCAGCTTATTCGGGGGGAACACTGAAGCTTTCTTT	CASSLFGGNTEAFF
TRBJ2-5	TRBV6-5	.	.	TGTGCCAGCAGTTTTTATGGAGGCTCGACCCAGTACTTC	CASSFYGGSTQYF
TRBJ1-3	TRBV3-1/TRBV3-2	.	.	TGTGCCAGCAGCCGAAGCCGCAGGGCTGGAAACACCATATATTTT	CASSRSRRAGNTIYF
TRBJ2-7	TRBV5-4	.	.	TGTGCCAGCAGCTTGGGGAACAGGGTAGGAACCTACGAGCAGTACTTC	CASSLGNRVGTYEQYF
TRBJ2-1	TRBV10-3	TRBD1	few	TGTGCCATCCAGGAACAGGGGGCTTTAATTGGTGAGCAGTTCTTC	CAIQEQGALIGEQFF
TRBJ2-1	TRBV12-3/TRBV12-4	TRBD2	once	TGTGCCAGCAGTCTAGCGGGAGTCGATGAGCAGTTCTTC	CASSLAGVDEQFF
TRBJ2-2	TRBV5-6	.	.	TGTGCCAGCAGCTTGCTAGGGGATCTTGCCGGGGAGCTGTTTTTT	CASSLLGDLAGELFF
TRBJ2-5	TRBV25-1	.	.	TGTGCCAGCAGGAACAGGGATAACTGGGAGACCCAGTACTTC	CASRNRDNWETQYF
TRBJ2-2	TRBV5-1	TRBD2	.	TGCGCCAGCAGCTTAGGACTAGCGGCCGCCGGGGAGCTGTTTTTT	CASSLGLAAAGELFF
TRBJ1-4	TRBV5-1	TRBD1	.	TGCGCCAGCAGGCGGGACAGCGAAAAACTGTTTTTT	CASRRDSEKLFF
TRBJ2-5	TRBV20-1	.	.	TGCAGTGCTAGTAACAGTCAAGAGACCCAGTACTTC	CSASNSQETQYF
TRBJ1-2	TRBV5-1	.	.	TGCGCCAGCAGCTTGGATAAGGCAGTAGCTGGCTACACCTTC	CASSLDKAVAGYTF
TRBJ1-1	TRBV3-1/TRBV3-2	.	.	TGTGCCAGCAGCCAAGTACTGGGGGCTCTGACTGAAGCTTTCTTT	CASSQVLGALTEAFF
TRBJ2-7	TRBV11-2	TRBD2	once	TGTGCCAGCAGCTTAGGACTAGCGGGAGGCGAGCAGTACTTC	CASSLGLAGGEQYF
TRBJ2-2	TRBV24-1	.	many	TGTGCCACCCGGTCGGCTAGTTCGAACACCGGGGAGCTGTTTTTT	CATRSASSNTGELFF
TRBJ2-7	TRBV9	.	.	TGTGCCAGCAGCGTAGGTCAGGTACCCTACGAGCAGTACTTC	CASSVGQVPYEQYF
TRBJ1-6	TRBV6-6	.	once	TGTGCCAGCAGGACAGCAAATTCACCCCTCCACTTT	CASRTANSPLHF
TRBJ2-3	TRBV2	TRBD1	.	TGTGCCAGCAGTGGGGGGACAGCGAGCACAGATACGCAGTATTTT	CASSGGTASTDTQYF
TRBJ1-4	TRBV5-1	.	.	TGCGCCAGCAGCTTGGGGTTCAGGCCCGCAACTAATGAAAAACTGTTTTTT	CASSLGFRPATNEKLFF
TRBJ2-1	TRBV19	TRBD2	once	TGTGCCAGTATGCGGACTAGCGGGGACCTTTACAATGAGCAGTTCTTC	CASMRTSGDLYNEQFF
TRBJ1-3	TRBV19	TRBD1	.	TGTGCCAGTAGCACAGATGGACAGGGGGCGATTCGCTCAGGAAACACCATATATTTT	CASSTDGQGAIRSGNTIYF
TRBJ2-2	TRBV3-1/TRBV3-2	TRBD2	.	TGTGCCAGCAGCCAAGAGGTCCTAGCGGGGGTTGCGAACACCGGGGAGCTGTTTTTT	CASSQEVLAGVANTGELFF
TRBJ2-2	TRBV11-2	TRBD1	.	TGTGCCAGCAGCTCAAGGACAGGGGGAATCGGGGAGCTGTTTTTT	CASSSRTGGIGELFF
TRBJ2-7	TRBV15	TRBD1	.	TGTGCCACCAGCACCCGGGACAGACCCTACGAGCAGTACTTC	CATSTRDRPYEQYF
TRBJ2-1	TRBV28	.	.	TGTGCCAGCAGTCAGGGCCAAAGCTCCTACAATGAGCAGTTCTTC	CASSQGQSSYNEQFF